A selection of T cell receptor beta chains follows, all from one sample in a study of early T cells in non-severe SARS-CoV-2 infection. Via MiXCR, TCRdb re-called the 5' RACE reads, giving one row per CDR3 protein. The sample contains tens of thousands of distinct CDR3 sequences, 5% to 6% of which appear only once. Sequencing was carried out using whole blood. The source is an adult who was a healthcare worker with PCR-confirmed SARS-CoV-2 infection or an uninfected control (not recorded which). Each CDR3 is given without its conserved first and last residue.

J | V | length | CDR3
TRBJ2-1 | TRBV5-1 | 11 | ASSFTGGNEQF
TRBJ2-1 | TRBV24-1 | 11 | ATSGAGSNEQF
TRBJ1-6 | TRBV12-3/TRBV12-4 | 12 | ASRAPWTDSPLH
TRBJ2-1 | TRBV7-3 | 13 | ASSLQGFLNNEQF
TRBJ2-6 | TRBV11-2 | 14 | ASSLSGGTGANVLT
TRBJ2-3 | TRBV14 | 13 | ASSQTSGGTDTQY
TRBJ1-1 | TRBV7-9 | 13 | ASSPTGTPNTEAF
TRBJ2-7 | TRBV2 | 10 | ASSEAPREQY
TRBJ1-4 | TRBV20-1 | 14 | SARDRTGTGYEKLF
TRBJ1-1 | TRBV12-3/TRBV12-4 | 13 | ASSLGGGRWTEAF
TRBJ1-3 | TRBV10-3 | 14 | AISEETPSSGNTIY
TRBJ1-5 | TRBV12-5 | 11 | ASGLTRDQPQH
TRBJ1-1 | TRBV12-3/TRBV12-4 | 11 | ASSLAQNTEAF
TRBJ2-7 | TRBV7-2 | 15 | ASSLARDRFLSYEQY
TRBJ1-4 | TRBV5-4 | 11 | ASSLRGAEKLF
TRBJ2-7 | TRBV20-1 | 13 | SARSRGQGVYEQY
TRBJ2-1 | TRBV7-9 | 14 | ASSPRGRAEHNEQF
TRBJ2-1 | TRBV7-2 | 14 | ASSLEANMPYNEQF
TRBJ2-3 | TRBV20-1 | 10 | SARFQEDTQY
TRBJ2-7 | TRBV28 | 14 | ASSSPEGRGVYEQY
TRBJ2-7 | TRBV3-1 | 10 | ASSQTLREQY
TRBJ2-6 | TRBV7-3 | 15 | ASSPQGVFSGANVLT
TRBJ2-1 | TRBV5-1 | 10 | ASSGGAGEQF
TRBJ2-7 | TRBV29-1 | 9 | SVGTVYEQY
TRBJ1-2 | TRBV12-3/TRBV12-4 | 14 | ASSSSGQGNNYGYT
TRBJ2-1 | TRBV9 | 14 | ASSVDSRGSYNEQF
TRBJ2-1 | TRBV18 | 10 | ASSLYSDEQF
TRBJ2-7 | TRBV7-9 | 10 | ASREPVGEQY
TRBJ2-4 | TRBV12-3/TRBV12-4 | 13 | ASSRTGGTKNIQY
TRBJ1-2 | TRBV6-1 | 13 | ASSEAGGFPYGYT
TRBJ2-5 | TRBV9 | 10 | ASNGPGETQY
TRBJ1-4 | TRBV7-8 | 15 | ASSPGTQGYQGEKLF
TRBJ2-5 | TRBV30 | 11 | AWGTRGQETQY
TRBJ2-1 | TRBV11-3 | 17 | ASTRSGTSGRAAYNEQF
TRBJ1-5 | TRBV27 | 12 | ASSLRFSNQPQH
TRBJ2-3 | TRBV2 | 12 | ASSRDGGTDTQY
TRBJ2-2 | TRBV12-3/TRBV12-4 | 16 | ASSLSTSGRGDTGELF
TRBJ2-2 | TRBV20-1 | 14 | SAGGLAFPNTGELF
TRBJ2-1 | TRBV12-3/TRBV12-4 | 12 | ASSPNVQGGEQF
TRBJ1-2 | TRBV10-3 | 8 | ARQGYGYT
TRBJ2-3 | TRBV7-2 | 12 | ASSLATSTDTQY
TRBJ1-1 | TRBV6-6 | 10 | ASSFTGFEAF
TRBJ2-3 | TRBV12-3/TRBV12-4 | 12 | ASSLNPRHDTQY
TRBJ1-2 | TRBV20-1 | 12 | SARSDRGPRGYT
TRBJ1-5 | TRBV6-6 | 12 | ASSGGGSNQPQH
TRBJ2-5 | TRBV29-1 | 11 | SVGKADKETQY
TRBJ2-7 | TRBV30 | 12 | AWTPPRFAIGQY
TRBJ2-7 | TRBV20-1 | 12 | SARDAGAVYEQY